This TCR beta chain was observed in a study of T cell changes during pregnancy in multiple sclerosis. Here immunoSEQ multiplex PCR was the method, and the copy in TCRdb shows in-frame clones only, minus some. The data show about 43,000 clones, around 90% seen once. Germline-derived CDR1 and CDR2 are MDHEN and SYDVKM. There are 14 residues in the CDR3. V was shortened by 6 bases and J by 3 bases, with 15 bases between the two germline ends. The sequencing input was PBMCs (not recorded whether the cells were cultured). This chain links TRBV28 with TRBJ2-7; weak D call: TRBD1 (6 bases). The receptor's source is a female donor with multiple sclerosis, enrolled in a pregnancy study. This chain's CDR3 is CASSRQELLYEQYF. As DNA, the CDR3 is TGTGCCAGCAGCAGACAGGAGCTCCTCTACGAGCAGTACTTC.